Shown below are 8 T cell receptor beta chains from a single sample sequenced in a study of Graves' ophthalmopathy and Graves' hyperthyroidism. Scientists amplified the TCR beta CDR3 regions from RNA transcripts. Second-round multiplex PCR followed a first-round RT-PCR using HTBI primers. TCRdb passed the multiplex PCR reads through MiXCR, listing each CDR3 protein once. Here the sample spans 680,000 or so distinct CDR3 sequences, about a fifth being singletons. The sequencing sample was made of peripheral blood. These receptors all stem from a woman between 18 and 29 years old with stable Graves' hyperthyroidism. Some clones in this sample may be carry-over from other donors' samples.

At least ten counts were recorded for this clonotype. The rearrangement links TRBV12-3 or TRBV12-4 to TRBJ2-7; a weak D match, TRBD2 (5 bases). Trimming removed 6 bases from V and 5 bases from J, with 14 bases in between. The CDR3 runs 13 residues. The CDR3 region has the DNA TGTGCCAGCAGCCCCTGGCGGGTCGACGAGCAGTACTTC. It is translated as CASSPWRVDEQYF.

This clonotype has ten or more counts. The chain combines TRBV19 with TRBJ1-5; D ambiguous. CDR1 and CDR2 from the germline V gene are LNHDA and SQIVND (reference sequence). V lost 3 bases and J 7 bases, leaving 16 bases between the germline ends. The CDR3 contains 15 residues. The DNA of the CDR3 is TGTGCCAGTAGTATTTTGACGGGAAGAGGGCAGCCCCAGCATTTT. This translates into CASSILTGRGQPQHF.

For this clonotype: Because the CDR3 is missing its conserved closing phenylalanine or tryptophan, this is likely a read error. The rearrangement links TRBV28 to TRBJ1-1, with unresolved D. This CDR3 region has 13 residues. Germline lookup yields CDR1 MDHEN and CDR2 SYDVKM. Trimming took off 3 bases at V and 1 base at J, with 6 bases between the two ends. CDR3 DNA sequence: TGTGCCAGCAGTTTCCCAGGGAACACTGAAGCTTTCCTT. It codes for CASSFPGNTEAFL.

This clonotype was counted ten times or more. V gene TRBV20-1 combines with J gene TRBJ1-5; D gene uncertain. Germline assignment: CDR1 DFQATT and CDR2 SNEGSKA (reference sequence). The CDR3 is 15 amino acids. Trimming shortened V by 5 bases and J by 7 bases, and 21 bases separated the two germline ends. The CDR3 here is CSARRDPGEDQPQHF. CDR3 nucleotides: TGCAGTGCTCGCCGGGATCCTGGGGAGGACCAGCCCCAGCATTTT.

In the case of this clonotype: A single base separates this from a much larger clone, so it may be a read error. The rearrangement uses TRBV27 and TRBJ1-5, with TRBD1 as a possible D gene (6 bases). The CDR3 has 17 amino acids. Germline-derived CDR1 and CDR2 are MNHEY and SMNVEV (reference sequence). The CDR3 region is CARYSYRVVRLHQPLHF. DNA for the CDR3: TGTGCCAGATACTCATACAGGGTAGTTCGGCTACATCAGCCCCTGCATTTT.

This clonotype was picked up many times. The J gene is TRBJ2-7, the V gene TRBV12-5; possibly TRBD2 for D (5 bases). Between the trimmed V and J ends, which lost 1 base and 6 bases, there was a span of 22 bases. This CDR3 spans 17 amino acids. Per germline, CDR1 LGHNT and CDR2 FRNRAP. This CDR3 reads CASGLADFRPVSGEQYF. The CDR3 DNA sequence: TGTGCTAGTGGTTTGGCCGACTTTAGACCGGTAAGCGGCGAGCAGTACTTC.

This clonotype has more than one count but fewer than ten. The chain links TRBV15 to TRBJ2-7; D is unclear. The CDR3 sequence is 12 residues long. Trimming shortened V by 0 bases and J by 9 bases, and 9 bases separated the two germline ends. Germline lookup yields CDR1 LNHNV and CDR2 YYDKDF (reference sequence). The CDR3 reads CATSREAAGQYF. CDR3 bases: TGTGCCACCAGCAGAGAAGCAGCCGGGCAGTACTTC.

This clonotype showed up many times. V usage is TRBV11-2 and J usage is TRBJ1-2, with 7 bases aligning to TRBD1. CDR1 is SGHAT, CDR2 FQNNGV, per germline. The V and J ends lost 5 bases and 4 bases, in that order; junction bases with no gene match: 7. This CDR3 has 14 amino acids. CDR3 in DNA: TGTGCCAGCAGCACCCGACAGGGATCCTATGGCTACACCTTC. Amino acids: CASSTRQGSYGYTF.